This T cell receptor (beta chain) came from a study of T-cell memory formation after mild COVID-19. Study-level background: TCR clusters mostly belonged to single donors. General observations from the study: There were some responding clones in pre-infection memory, which suggested that cross-reactive memory had joined. Most CD4+ clones that shrank were in CM and EM, while CD8+ ones turned up in EMRA.

Comment on this clonotype: Its antigen is not identified.

Using its own MiXCR run on the 5' RACE reads, TCRdb lists one record per CDR3 protein. The data contain hundreds of thousands of distinct CDR3 sequences, about 20% of them singletons. CDR3 length: 16 amino acids. CDR1 and CDR2 (germline): KGHDR, SFDVKD. The germline V and J ends were trimmed by 7 bases and 2 bases, with 19 bases remaining between them. The rearrangement uses TRBV24-1 and TRBJ1-1; tentative D call: TRBD1 (6 bases). Sequencing was performed on PBMCs or a T cell subset sorted from them (not recorded which). The sequence came from an adult woman who had mild COVID-19 (a few samples of this study predate the infection). Cell type and time point are not known. CDR3 in amino acids: CATSGSGGPANTEAFF. The CDR3 DNA reads as TGTGCCACCAGCGGATCGGGGGGGCCGGCTAACACTGAAGCTTTCTTT.